This T cell receptor beta chain originates from a study of cytomegalovirus exposure and HLA in healthy donors. Trimming removed 11 bases from V and 0 bases from J, with 11 bases in between. Per germline, CDR1 MNHNY and CDR2 SVGAGI (reference sequence). This CDR3 spans 12 amino acids. Details on this clone: Its antigen is unidentified.

General observations from the study: HLA-A and HLA-B allele assignments for most subjects were reportedly predicted accurately using TCR beta sequences.

13 Jbeta primers and 60 Vbeta primers were used for the PCR. Produced via immunoSEQ multiplex PCR; TCRdb's table is partial and in-frame only. The specimen's table records tens of thousands of clones. It was healthy bone marrow donors who served as donors. The source material was PBMCs. This receptor was obtained from a woman in her 40s in good health and CMV-seronegative. The chain recombines TRBV6-6 with TRBJ2-7; D perhaps matches TRBD2 (6 bases). The CDR3 coding sequence is TGTGCCTTGGGGGGAACCTCCTACGAGCAGTACTTC. Translated: CALGGTSYEQYF.